This T cell receptor (beta chain) was sequenced during a study of T-cell reconstitution after alpha-beta-depleted transplantation in children. This clonotype has just a few counts. The TCRbeta library was prepared with unique molecular identifiers. From the PCR reads, TCRdb called clonotypes with MiXCR, one entry per CDR3 protein. The profile shows 210,000 or so distinct CDR3 sequences, approximately 9.5% of them singletons. Between the trimmed V and J ends, which lost 1 base and 5 bases, there was a span of 6 bases. Germline CDR1 and CDR2: LNHNV and YYDKDF (reference sequence). This CDR3 is built from 14 residues.

The sequence came from a human donor who donated a stem cell graft to a child with acute lymphoblastic leukemia. Sequenced here: PBMCs from the stem cell graft donor, sampled from the stem cell graft. The chain uses TRBV15 and TRBJ1-6, with unresolved D. The CDR3 loop is CATSRGINNSPLHF. The DNA of the CDR3 is TGTGCCACCAGCAGAGGGATCAATAATTCACCCCTCCACTTT.